The entry that follows covers one TCR beta chain sequence. The data are from a study of beta chain features in type 1 diabetes. Since all of the isolated RNA was reverse transcribed, expressed TCRB transcripts were what got sequenced. Method: immunoSEQ multiplex PCR; TCRdb's copy keeps in-frame clones and lacks some. Found here are 300,000 to 350,000 clones, around 15% of them singletons; the top ten hold more than 6.5%. CDR3 length equals 15 residues. Germline CDR1 and CDR2: SGHTA and FQGNSA. The J segment lost 5 bases and the V segment lost 5 bases, leaving 6 bases of the junction unmatched. The clonotype comes from a man younger than 40 in good health. The sequencing sample was made of central memory CD4+ T cells from blood. The chain is built from TRBV7-2 and TRBJ2-5; 12 bases fit TRBD2. Here the CDR3 reads CASSPLTSGGETQYF. The CDR3 DNA reads as TGTGCCAGCAGCCCGCTGACTAGCGGGGGTGAGACCCAGTACTTC.